The entry below describes one TCR beta chain. The data were taken from a study of T cells in Graves' hyperthyroidism and ophthalmopathy. The source material, RNA transcripts, was used to amplify TCR beta CDR3 regions. HTBI primers were employed in a first-round RT-PCR of the TCR CDR3. TCRdb independently ran MiXCR on the multiplex PCR reads; one entry per CDR3 protein. Found here are about 480,000 distinct CDR3 sequences, approximately 23% of them singletons; the top ten hold about 49%. Germline V gives CDR1 LNHDA, CDR2 SQIVND (reference sequence). V was clipped by 4 bases and J by 8 bases, with 17 bases between them. CDR3 length: 15 residues.

V usage is TRBV19 and J usage is TRBJ1-4; TRBD1 is a possible D gene (6 bases). This sequence originates from a woman between 65 and 79 years old with Graves' ophthalmopathy. Input material: blood. CDR3 coding DNA: TGTGCCAGTAGTACCTCCTGGACAGTGGAGGAAAAACTGTTTTTT. Encoded protein: CASSTSWTVEEKLFF.